This T cell receptor beta chain derives from a study of cytomegalovirus exposure and HLA in healthy donors. Primers: 60 Vbeta forward and 13 Jbeta reverse. Profiled with immunoSEQ multiplex PCR; TCRdb holds only in-frame clones, not every one. The table records approximately 90,000 clones, about 80% of them present only once. Comments on this clone: Its cognate antigen is unknown.

Study-wide findings and caveats: As a later analysis showed, a missense DCLRE1C variant was linked to trimming of TCR beta V- and J-genes.

Per germline, CDR1 SGDLS and CDR2 YYNGEE. Germline trimming cut 3 bases from V and 6 bases from J; bases unmatched to any gene: 11. This CDR3 has 15 residues. The sequenced sample consisted of PBMCs. This sequence was found in a male donor in good health and CMV-seronegative. The V call is TRBV9, the J call TRBJ2-7; 8 positions agree with TRBD1. This chain's CDR3 is CASSDQGARLSEQYF. CDR3 DNA: TGTGCCAGCAGCGACCAGGGGGCGCGACTCTCCGAGCAGTACTTC.